This T cell receptor (beta chain) is drawn from a study of CD8 T cells in Susac syndrome. In blood CD8+ and CD4+ T cells, TCR beta underwent sequencing. Trimming shortened V by 6 bases and J by 3 bases, and 9 bases separated the two germline ends. Germline V gives CDR1 SQVTM, CDR2 ANQGSEA. This CDR3 has 11 amino acids. After extraction with the RNeasy kit, roughly 0.45 to 1 ug of the RNA was reverse transcribed using random hexamers. MiXCR was run by TCRdb on the immunoSEQ multiplex PCR reads, yielding one entry per CDR3 protein. This table has roughly 180,000 distinct CDR3 sequences, 90% to 95% appearing once.

What was sequenced was CD4+ T cells from PBMCs. The V and J genes are TRBV29-1 and TRBJ2-7; D might be TRBD1 or TRBD2, each matching 5 bases. The sequence derives from a human donor in good health. CDR3 DNA sequence: TGCAGCGTGGGGGACGGCTACGAGCAGTACTTC. Residues: CSVGDGYEQYF.